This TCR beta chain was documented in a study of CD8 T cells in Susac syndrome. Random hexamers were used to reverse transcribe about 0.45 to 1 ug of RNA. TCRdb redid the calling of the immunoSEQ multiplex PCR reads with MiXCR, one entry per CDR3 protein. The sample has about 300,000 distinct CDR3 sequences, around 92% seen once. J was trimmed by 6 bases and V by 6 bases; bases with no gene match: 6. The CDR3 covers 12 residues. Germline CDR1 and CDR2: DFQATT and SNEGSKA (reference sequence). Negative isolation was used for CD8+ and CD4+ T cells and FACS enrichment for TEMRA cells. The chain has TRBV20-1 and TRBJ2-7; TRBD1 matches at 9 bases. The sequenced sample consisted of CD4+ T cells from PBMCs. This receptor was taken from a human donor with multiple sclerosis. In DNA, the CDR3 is TGCAGTGCCCTGGTGGACAGGGGCGAGCAGTACTTC. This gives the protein CSALVDRGEQYF.